The entry below describes one T cell receptor (beta chain). This specimen belongs to a study of blood T cell repertoires in COVID-19. Study processing details: Nucleated cell counts were estimated from reference gene primer amplification. Libraries were prepared by immunoSEQ multiplex PCR; TCRdb keeps only in-frame clonotypes and omits some of them. From that table come the V and J calls and clone size; the DNA was used to work out D and trimming. Among 300,000 to 350,000 clones, 90% were seen once, and the ten largest hold 1%. While infection was still active, Seattle patients were enrolled and then followed longitudinally. This CDR3 has 14 amino acids. Per germline, CDR1 SNHLY and CDR2 FYNNEI. V dropped 9 bases and J dropped 1 base, with 13 bases sitting between them.

The chain uses TRBV2 and TRBJ1-5; D possibly corresponds to TRBD1 (5 bases). The TCR sequence derives from a middle-aged woman with COVID-19, enrolled during active disease. The specimen sequenced was peripheral blood. CDR3 bases: TGTGCCAGTCGCGGGGGTTCCAGCAATCAGCCCCAGCATTTT. Its translation: CASRGGSSNQPQHF.